The 26 T cell receptor beta chains in this list originate from one sample, sequenced in a study of T cell clonality in common variable immunodeficiency. Sequencing used immunoSEQ multiplex PCR; TCRdb keeps in-frame clones, though not all of them. The sample is made up of roughly 29,000 clones, none counted only once. The sequencing sample was made of peripheral blood mononuclear cells. These receptors were collected from a person between 18 and 70 years old in good health.

This clone was counted a few times. The read finishes 3 residues shy of the CDR3 end, and the germline J gene is used to complete it. The rearrangement links TRBV6-4 to TRBJ2-2; TRBD1 aligns across 7 bases. With 2 bases clipped from V and 8 bases from J, the junction kept 8 bases outside the gene matches. The CDR3 is 15 residues long. Germline assignment: CDR1 MRHNA and CDR2 SNTAGT. The CDR3: CASSDGQDPRGELFF. The DNA read from the CDR3 is TGTGCCAGCAGTGACGGACAGGATCCACGGGGGGAG.

In this sample, this clone turned up many times. The read finishes 3 residues shy of the CDR3 end, and the germline J gene is used to complete it. V is TRBV5-6 and J is TRBJ1-2; unclear D gene. In germline, CDR1 is SGHDT, CDR2 YYEEEE. The germline V and J ends were trimmed by 4 bases and 2 bases, with 9 bases remaining between them. The length of the CDR3 is 13 residues. CDR3 bases read: TGTGCCAGCAGCGAAACTCCGAACTATGGC. Translation gives CASSETPNYG. The complete CDR3 protein is CASSETPNYGYTF.

This clone came up many times. Coverage ceases 3 residues before the CDR3 finishes, and the germline J gene fills in the end. The chain joins TRBV30 to TRBJ1-2; 9 bases are shared with TRBD1. CDR3 length equals 14 residues. Per the germline V gene, CDR1 is GTSNPN and CDR2 is SVGIG (reference sequence). With V trimmed by 5 bases and J by 1 base, 5 bases remained unmatched. CDR3: CAWATGGYNYGYTF. The DNA read from the CDR3 is TGTGCCTGGGCGACAGGGGGGTATAACTATGGC.

This clone was seen ten or more times. The read halts 3 residues ahead of the CDR3 end, with the missing end drawn from the germline J gene. V and J are TRBV11-2 and TRBJ2-5; D is ambiguous. CDR1 and CDR2 from the germline V gene are SGHAT and FQNNGV. The CDR3 covers 13 residues. Trimming stripped 3 bases from V and 4 bases from J, with 9 bases between. CDR3 amino acids: CASSFGHRETQYF. The part of the CDR3 DNA that was read is TGTGCCAGCAGCTTTGGGCACCGAGAGACC. Complete variable domain (other parts from reference TRBV11-2 and TRBJ2-5): EAGVAQSPRYKIIEKRQSVAFWCNPISGHATLYWYQQILGQGPKLLIQFQNNGVVDDSQLPKDRFSAERLKGVDSTLKIQPAKLEDSAVYLCASSFGHRETQYFGPGTRLLVL.

About this clone: The read terminates 3 residues ahead of where the CDR3 ends, so the germline J gene completes it. Other DNA sequences in this sample translate to the same CDR3. The genes are TRBV7-6 and TRBJ1-6; tentatively, D is TRBD1 (5 bases). Looked up from germline, CDR1 is SGHVS and CDR2 is FNYEAQ. Trimming shortened V by 4 bases and J by 10 bases, and 11 bases separated the two germline ends. The CDR3 consists of 13 residues. The CDR3 sequence is CASSSGGDSPLHF. The CDR3 bases that were read are TGTGCCAGCAGCTCGGGGGGAGACTCACCC. Full variable domain (rest looked up from reference TRBV7-6 and TRBJ1-6): GAGVSQSPRYKVTKRGQDVALRCDPISGHVSLYWYRQALGQGPEFLTYFNYEAQQDKSGLPNDRFSAERPEGSISTLTIQRTEQRDSAMYRCASSSGGDSPLHFGNGTRLTVT.

This clone showed up many times. CDR3 DNA (partial): TGTGCCAGCAGTGAACTTGGGGGCGGTAATCAGCCC. Translating it yields CASSELGGGNQP. The full CDR3 protein reads CASSELGGGNQPQHF. The rearrangement uses TRBV6-1 and TRBJ1-5, with D possibly TRBD1 on 6 matching bases. The read terminates 3 residues before the CDR3 end, so the remaining end is supplied by the germline J gene. Looked up from germline, CDR1 is MNHNS and CDR2 is SASEGT. The CDR3 has 15 residues. The germline V and J ends were trimmed by 2 bases and 4 bases, with 12 bases remaining between them.

This clone was observed at least ten times. The read is 3 residues too short to cover the CDR3 end, so that end is filled in from the germline J gene. V is TRBV2 and J is TRBJ2-7; 11 nucleotides agree with TRBD1. The CDR3 covers 15 residues. CDR1 and CDR2 (germline): SNHLY, FYNNEI. The V gene end was trimmed by 4 bases and the J gene end by 4 bases; junction bases not matched to a gene: 6. The CDR3 DNA, read in part, is TGTGCCAGCAGTGGGGGGACAGGGGGGATATACGAG. Protein: CASSGGTGGIYE. The whole CDR3 sequence is CASSGGTGGIYEQYF. The complete variable domain, with remaining parts taken from reference TRBV2 and TRBJ2-7, reads EPEVTQTPSHQVTQMGQEVILRCVPISNHLYFYWYRQILGQKVEFLVSFYNNEISEKSEIFDDQFSVERPDGSNFTLKIRSTKLEDSAMYFCASSGGTGGIYEQYFGPGTRLTVT.

This clone was found many times. Read coverage stops 3 residues before the CDR3 terminus; the germline J gene supplies the remainder. The genes are TRBV6-1 and TRBJ1-2, with TRBD1 identical over 8 bases. The CDR3 is made up of 14 amino acids. CDR1 and CDR2 (germline): MNHNS, SASEGT. J lost 7 bases, V lost 3 bases, and 7 bases had no gene match. The CDR3 region is CASSDGQGAIGYTF. The sequenced part of the CDR3 DNA is TGTGCCAGCAGTGACGGCCAGGGGGCAATTGGC.

This clone was observed at least ten times. Sequencing ends 3 residues short of the CDR3 end; the germline J gene provides the rest. V is TRBV7-2 and J is TRBJ2-3; 9 bases map to TRBD2. V was clipped by 2 bases and J by 6 bases; unmatched bases: 3. Germline CDR1 is SGHTA and CDR2 is FQGNSA. The CDR3 runs to 14 residues. CDR3 protein: CASSLRSGGDTQYF. The DNA read from the CDR3 is TGTGCCAGCAGCTTAAGAAGCGGGGGGGATACG.

This clone was seen a few times. This chain's CDR3 is CASSPQGGSGANVLTF. Partial CDR3 DNA: TGTGCCAGCAGCCCGCAAGGGGGCTCTGGGGCCAACGTC. The chain has TRBV7-6 and TRBJ2-6; perhaps TRBD1 as D (6 bases). The read ends 3 residues early relative to the CDR3; the germline J gene fills the gap. Trimming took off 5 bases at V and 0 bases at J, with 11 bases between the two ends. Germline V gene data show CDR1 as SGHVS and CDR2 as FNYEAQ. The CDR3 has 16 amino acids.

This clone was seen a handful of times. The read gets to within 3 residues of the CDR3 end, and the germline J gene fills in the rest. The chain is built from TRBV7-3 and TRBJ1-4; TRBD1 agrees at 10 bases. The CDR3 contains 17 residues. Looked up from germline, CDR1 is SGHTA and CDR2 is FQGTGA. The DNA read from the CDR3 is TGTGCCAGCAGCTTAAGCGGGACAGGGGTCAATAATTCACCA. This encodes CASSLSGTGVNNSP. The entire CDR3 reads CASSLSGTGVNNSPLFF.

This clone was seen ten or more times. The read terminates 3 residues ahead of where the CDR3 ends, so the germline J gene completes it. V and J are TRBV18 and TRBJ2-5; possible D gene TRBD1, 6 bases. The V gene lost 3 bases and the J gene lost 5 bases, with 16 bases spanning the gap. The length of the CDR3 is 15 residues. Germline loops: CDR1 KGHSH, CDR2 LQKENI. The CDR3 bases that were read are TGTGCCAGCTCACCGAACAGGGTCGGTAAGGAGACC. This codes for CASSPNRVGKET. The entire CDR3 sequence reads CASSPNRVGKETQYF.

This clone has more than one count but fewer than ten. The CDR3 extends 3 residues past the end of the read, so its final part is completed from the germline J gene. The chain has TRBV20-1 and TRBJ1-6; tentative D call: TRBD1 (6 bases). This CDR3 spans 18 amino acids. Germline values: CDR1 DFQATT, CDR2 SNEGSKA (reference sequence). CDR3 sequence: CSARDRGRPRPEVDPLHF. CDR3 DNA (partial): TGCAGTGCTAGAGACAGGGGTCGACCCCGACCTGAGGTTGACCCC.

As for this clone: The sequence runs out 3 residues before the end of the CDR3; the remainder is reconstructed from the germline J gene. This chain joins TRBV11-3 and TRBJ2-1; 9 nucleotides align to TRBD2. J was trimmed by 4 bases and V by 4 bases; bases with no gene match: 5. Germline lookup yields CDR1 SGHNT and CDR2 YENEEA. CDR3 length equals 15 residues. The CDR3: CASSYRTSVYNEQFF. The sequenced CDR3 bases are TGTGCCAGCAGCTATCGGACTAGCGTGTACAATGAG.

This clone was detected many times. The read finishes 3 residues shy of the CDR3 end, and the germline J gene is used to complete it. This chain joins TRBV9 and TRBJ1-6; 9 nucleotides line up with TRBD1. This CDR3 is built from 14 residues. J lost 6 bases, V lost 4 bases, and 2 bases had no gene match. Germline loops: CDR1 SGDLS, CDR2 YYNGEE. The covered CDR3 bases are TGTGCCAGCAGCCAGGGACAGGGTAATTCACCC. Translated: CASSQGQGNSP. The full CDR3 sequence reads CASSQGQGNSPLHF.

At least ten counts were recorded for this clone. The read ends 3 residues before the CDR3 terminus; that terminus is restored from the germline J gene. The chain recombines TRBV7-6 with TRBJ1-2, with 12 bases matching TRBD1. The CDR3 contains 15 residues. From germline, CDR1 is SGHVS and CDR2 FNYEAQ. Losses at the gene ends were 1 base for V and 7 bases for J; bases not matched to a gene: 4. CDR3 DNA, as far as it was read: TGTGCCAGCAGCTTAGGGGACAGGGGGCAAGTTGGC. Encoded protein: CASSLGDRGQVG. The whole CDR3 region reads CASSLGDRGQVGYTF.

This clone was found many times. The read stops 3 residues short of the end of the CDR3; the missing end is completed from the germline J gene. The chain is built from TRBV20-1 and TRBJ2-1; tentative D call: TRBD1 (6 bases). The CDR3 length is 16 residues. The V gene lost 5 bases and the J gene lost 5 bases, with 22 bases spanning the gap. CDR1 is DFQATT and CDR2 is SNEGSKA in the germline V gene (reference sequence). The chain's CDR3 is CSAQPWGPTWDNEQFF. The CDR3 bases that were read are TGCAGTGCTCAACCTTGGGGGCCAACTTGGGACAATGAG.

A remark on this clone: A much more abundant neighbour one base away suggests this may be a read error. Sequencing ends 3 residues short of the CDR3 end; the germline J gene provides the rest. The chain employs TRBV7-6 and TRBJ2-2; D is undetermined. The CDR3 is 15 residues long. Germline CDR1 SGHVS, CDR2 FNYEAQ. CDR3 loop: CASSPSDATNEKLFF. Partial CDR3 DNA: TGTGCCAGCAGCCCGTCAGATGCAACTAATGAAAAG.

This clone was seen repeatedly, ten times or more. With the read ending 3 residues before the CDR3 end, the germline J gene is used to fill in that end. The rearrangement links TRBV2 to TRBJ2-5; maybe TRBD2 (6 bases). V dropped 2 bases and J dropped 7 bases, with 11 bases sitting between them. Germline V CDR1 and CDR2: SNHLY, FYNNEI. CDR3 length: 13 amino acids. CDR3 bases read: TGTGCCAGCAGTGAATGGGGGGTTGGGACC. Translation gives CASSEWGVGT. The entire CDR3 reads CASSEWGVGTQYF.

The sample holds many counts of this clone. The read terminates 3 residues ahead of where the CDR3 ends, so the germline J gene completes it. The V call is TRBV12-3 or TRBV12-4, the J call TRBJ2-3, with 8 positions matching TRBD2. The V and J ends lost 0 bases and 2 bases, in that order; junction bases with no gene match: 10. CDR3 length: 18 residues. The sequenced CDR3 bases are TGTGCCAGCAGTTTAGCCTCATTTAGCGGGGCCCCCACAGATACG. This gives the protein CASSLASFSGAPTDT. The entire CDR3 is CASSLASFSGAPTDTQYF.

Regarding this clone: The sequenced fragment ends 3 residues before the CDR3 boundary, so the rest is inferred from the germline J gene. The V call is TRBV11-2, the J call TRBJ1-1; TRBD1 agrees at 7 bases. Germline CDR1 reads SGHAT; CDR2 reads FQNNGV. Trimming removed 5 bases from V and 0 bases from J; junction bases left unmatched: 6. The CDR3 has 15 residues. CDR3 DNA (partial): TGTGCCAGCAGCCAGGGACAGATCATGAACACTGAA. Protein: CASSQGQIMNTE. The whole CDR3 region reads CASSQGQIMNTEAFF.

Many counts were recorded for this clone. The CDR3 is cut off 3 residues early in the read; its end comes from the germline J gene. This chain connects TRBV20-1 to TRBJ2-3; 8 bases line up with TRBD1. Trimming removed 0 bases from V and 6 bases from J; junction bases left unmatched: 5. Germline V gives CDR1 DFQATT, CDR2 SNEGSKA (reference sequence). CDR3 size: 14 residues. CDR3 residues: CSARDDRGSDTQYF. CDR3 DNA (partial): TGCAGTGCTAGAGATGACAGGGGCAGCGATACG.

This clone was seen repeatedly, ten times or more. The DNA ends 3 residues before the CDR3 does, and the rest of the CDR3 is filled in from the germline J gene. The chain links TRBV29-1 to TRBJ2-1, with TRBD2 matching 9 bases. J gave up 7 bases and V 7 bases, and 11 bases lay outside the gene matches. Looked up from germline, CDR1 is SQVTM and CDR2 is ANQGSEA. The CDR3 has 14 amino acids. Partial CDR3 DNA: TGCAGCGCCAGGGGACTAGCAAGGGGTAATGAG. This gives the protein CSARGLARGNE. Given in full, the CDR3 is CSARGLARGNEQFF.

This clone was found many times. The read ends 3 residues before the CDR3 terminus; that terminus is restored from the germline J gene. The J gene is TRBJ2-5, the V gene TRBV20-1, with 8 bases aligning to TRBD2. CDR3 size: 14 residues. V was clipped by 3 bases and J by 5 bases; unmatched bases: 8. The germline V gene encodes CDR1 DFQATT and CDR2 SNEGSKA (reference sequence). The sequenced part of the CDR3 DNA is TGCAGTGCTAGCCCGGGGGGGGCCGGGGAGACC. It translates to CSASPGGAGET. The full CDR3 is CSASPGGAGETQYF.

This clone came up many times. The read is 3 residues too short to cover the CDR3 end, so that end is filled in from the germline J gene. The chain couples TRBV30 to TRBJ2-7; possibly TRBD1 for D (7 bases). CDR1 GTSNPN and CDR2 SVGIG come from the germline V gene (reference sequence). The V end lost 5 bases, the J end lost 1 base, and 18 bases lay between the germline ends. The CDR3 spans 15 residues. Partial CDR3 DNA: TGTGCCTGGGGCAGACAGGGACTCCCTTCCTACGAG. It specifies CAWGRQGLPSYE. The complete CDR3 sequence is CAWGRQGLPSYEQYF. The full variable domain, with the rest looked up from reference TRBV30 and TRBJ2-7, is SQTIHQWPATLVQPVGSPLSLECTVEGTSNPNLYWYRQAAGRGLQLLFYSVGIGQISSEVPQNLSASRPQDRQFILSSKKLLLSDSGFYLCAWGRQGLPSYEQYFGPGTRLTVT.

This clone occurred many times. Read sequence stops 3 residues before the CDR3 end, and the germline J gene provides the missing end. This sequence joins TRBV5-1 and TRBJ2-2, with D possibly matching TRBD1 (5 bases). Trimming left V 0 bases short and J 0 bases short, with 12 bases between. In germline, CDR1 is SGHRS, CDR2 YFSETQ. CDR3 length: 17 amino acids. Here the CDR3 reads CASSLGGASANTGELFF. CDR3 DNA, as far as it was read: TGCGCCAGCAGCTTGGGTGGGGCAAGTGCGAACACCGGGGAG.